A single TCR beta chain is shown here with its context. TCRdb redid the calling of the RT-PCR reads with MiXCR, one entry per CDR3 protein. This table holds hundreds of thousands of distinct CDR3 sequences, over 12% found once. This CDR3 has 13 amino acids. Deletions cut 11 bases from V and 1 base from J, with 11 bases between. The chain carries TRBV12-3 or TRBV12-4 and TRBJ2-2; D is ambiguous. The specimen sequenced was memory CD4+ T cells from blood. The receptor was isolated from a female donor in good health, serving as a healthy control. The CDR3 DNA follows: TGTGCCCAACCGGGCGGGAACACCGGGGAGCTGTTTTTT. It specifies CAQPGGNTGELFF.